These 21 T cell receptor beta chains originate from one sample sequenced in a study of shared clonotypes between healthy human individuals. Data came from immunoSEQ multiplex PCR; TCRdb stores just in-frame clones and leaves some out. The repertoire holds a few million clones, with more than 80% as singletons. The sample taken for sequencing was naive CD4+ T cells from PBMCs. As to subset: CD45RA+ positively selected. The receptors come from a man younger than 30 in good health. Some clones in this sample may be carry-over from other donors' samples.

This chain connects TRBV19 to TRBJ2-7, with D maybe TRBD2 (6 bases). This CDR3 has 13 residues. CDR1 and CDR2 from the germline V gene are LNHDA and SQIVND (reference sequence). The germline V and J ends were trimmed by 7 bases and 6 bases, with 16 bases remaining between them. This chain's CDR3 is CASNQGPGGEQYF. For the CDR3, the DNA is TGTGCCAGTAATCAAGGGCCCGGGGGCGAGCAGTACTTC.

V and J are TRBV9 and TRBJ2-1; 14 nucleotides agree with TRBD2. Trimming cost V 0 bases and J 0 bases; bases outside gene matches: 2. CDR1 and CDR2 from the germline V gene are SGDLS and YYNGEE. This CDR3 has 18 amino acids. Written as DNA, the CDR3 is TGTGCCAGCAGCGTAGCGACTAGCGGGGGGGACTCCTACAATGAGCAGTTCTTC. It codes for CASSVATSGGDSYNEQFF.

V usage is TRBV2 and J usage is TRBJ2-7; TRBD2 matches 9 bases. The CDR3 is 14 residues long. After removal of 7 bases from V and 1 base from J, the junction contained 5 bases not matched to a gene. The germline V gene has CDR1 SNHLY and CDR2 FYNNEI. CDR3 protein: CASMSRGGSYEQYF. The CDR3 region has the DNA TGTGCCAGCATGTCGCGGGGGGGGTCCTACGAGCAGTACTTC.

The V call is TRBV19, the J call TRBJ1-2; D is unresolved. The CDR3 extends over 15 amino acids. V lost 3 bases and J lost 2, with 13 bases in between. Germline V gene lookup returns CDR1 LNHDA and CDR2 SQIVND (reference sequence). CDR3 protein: CASSIGGHGNYGYTF. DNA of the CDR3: TGTGCCAGTAGTATTGGTGGGCACGGGAACTATGGCTACACCTTC.

CDR3 sequence: CASSDPGLGLYEQYF. In nucleotides, the CDR3 is TGTGCCAGCAGTGACCCGGGACTCGGACTGTACGAGCAGTACTTC. The chain joins TRBV25-1 to TRBJ2-7, with TRBD2 as a possible D gene (6 bases). The CDR3 covers 15 residues. CDR1 MGHDK and CDR2 SYGVNS come from the germline V gene. The ends were cut back, 3 bases at V and 4 bases at J, with 16 bases in the middle.

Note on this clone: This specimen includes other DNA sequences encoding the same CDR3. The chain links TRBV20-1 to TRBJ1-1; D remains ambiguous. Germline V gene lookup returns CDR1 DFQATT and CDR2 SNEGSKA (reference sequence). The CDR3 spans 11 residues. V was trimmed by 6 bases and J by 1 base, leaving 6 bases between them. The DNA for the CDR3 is TGCAGTGCCCCCAGGAACACTGAAGCTTTCTTT. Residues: CSAPRNTEAFF.

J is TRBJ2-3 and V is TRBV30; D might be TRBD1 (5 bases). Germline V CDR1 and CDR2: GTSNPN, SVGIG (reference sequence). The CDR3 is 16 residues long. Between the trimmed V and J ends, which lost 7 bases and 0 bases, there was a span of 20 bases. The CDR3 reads CASSPAQGLSTDTQYF. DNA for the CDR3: TGTGCCTCGTCCCCCGCCCAGGGTCTAAGCACAGATACGCAGTATTTT.

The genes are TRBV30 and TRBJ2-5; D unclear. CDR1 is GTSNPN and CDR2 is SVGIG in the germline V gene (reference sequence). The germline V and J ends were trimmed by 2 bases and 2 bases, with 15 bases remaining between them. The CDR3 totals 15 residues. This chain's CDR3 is CAWSLTPGPQETQYF. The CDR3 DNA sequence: TGTGCCTGGAGTTTAACACCCGGGCCTCAAGAGACCCAGTACTTC.

The CDR3 spells CASSQAAAAHTGELFF. The CDR3 DNA reads TGTGCCAGCAGCCAAGCAGCAGCGGCACACACCGGGGAGCTGTTTTTT. The genes are TRBV4-2 and TRBJ2-2, with a weak D call TRBD2 (5 bases). V lost 1 base to trimming and J lost 3 bases, with 12 bases between them. CDR1 and CDR2 from the germline V gene are LGHNA and YNFKEQ. CDR3 size: 16 residues.

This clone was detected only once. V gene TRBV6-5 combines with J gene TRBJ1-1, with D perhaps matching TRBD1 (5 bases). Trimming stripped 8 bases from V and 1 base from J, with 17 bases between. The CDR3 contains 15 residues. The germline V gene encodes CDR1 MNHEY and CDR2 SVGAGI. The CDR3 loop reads CASRGFGKWNTEAFF. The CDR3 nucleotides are TGTGCCAGCCGGGGGTTCGGTAAGTGGAACACTGAAGCTTTCTTT.

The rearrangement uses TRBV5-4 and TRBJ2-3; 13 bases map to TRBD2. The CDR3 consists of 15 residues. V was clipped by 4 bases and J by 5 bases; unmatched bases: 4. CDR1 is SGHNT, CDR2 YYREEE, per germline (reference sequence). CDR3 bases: TGTGCCAGCAGCCTGGGACTAGCGGGACAAGATACGCAGTATTTT. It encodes CASSLGLAGQDTQYF.

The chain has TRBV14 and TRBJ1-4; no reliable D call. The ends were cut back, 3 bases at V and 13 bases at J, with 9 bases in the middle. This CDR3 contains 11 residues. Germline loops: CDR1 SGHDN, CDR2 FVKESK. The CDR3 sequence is CASSHGELLFF. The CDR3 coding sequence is TGTGCCAGCAGCCATGGGGAGTTACTGTTTTTT. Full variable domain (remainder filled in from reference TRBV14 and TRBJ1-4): EAGVTQFPSHSVIEKGQTVTLRCDPISGHDNLYWYRRVMGKEIKFLLHFVKESKQDESGMPNNRFLAERTGGTYSTLKVQPAELEDSGVYFCASSHGELLFFGSGTQLSVL.

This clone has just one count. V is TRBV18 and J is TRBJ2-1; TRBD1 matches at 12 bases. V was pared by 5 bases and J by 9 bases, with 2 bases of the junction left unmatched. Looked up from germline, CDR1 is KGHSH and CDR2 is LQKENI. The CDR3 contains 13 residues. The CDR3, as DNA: TGTGCCAGCTCAGGGGACAGGGGGCTTGAGCAGTTCTTC. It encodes CASSGDRGLEQFF.

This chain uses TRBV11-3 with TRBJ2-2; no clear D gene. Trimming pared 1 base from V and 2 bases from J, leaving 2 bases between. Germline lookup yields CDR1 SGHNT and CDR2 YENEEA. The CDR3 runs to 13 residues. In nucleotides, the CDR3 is TGTGCCAGCAGCTTAGTCAACACCGGGGAGCTGTTTTTT. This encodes CASSLVNTGELFF.

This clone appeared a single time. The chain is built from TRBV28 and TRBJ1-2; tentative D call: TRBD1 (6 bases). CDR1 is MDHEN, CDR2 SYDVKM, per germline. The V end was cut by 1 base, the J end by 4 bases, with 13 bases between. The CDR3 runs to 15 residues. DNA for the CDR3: TGTGCCAGCAGTTTATTTCGTAAAGGGGGCTATGGCTACACCTTC. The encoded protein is CASSLFRKGGYGYTF.

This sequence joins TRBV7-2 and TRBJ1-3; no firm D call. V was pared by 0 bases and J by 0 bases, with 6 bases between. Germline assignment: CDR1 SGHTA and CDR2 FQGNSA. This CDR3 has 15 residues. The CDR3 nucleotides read TGTGCCAGCAGCTTAGCGTGGGGCTCTGGAAACACCATATATTTT. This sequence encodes CASSLAWGSGNTIYF. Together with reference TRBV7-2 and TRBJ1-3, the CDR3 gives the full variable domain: GAGVSQSPSNKVTEKGKDVELRCDPISGHTALYWYRQSLGQGLEFLIYFQGNSAPDKSGLPSDRFSAERTGGSVSTLTIQRTQQEDSAVYLCASSLAWGSGNTIYFGEGSWLTVV.

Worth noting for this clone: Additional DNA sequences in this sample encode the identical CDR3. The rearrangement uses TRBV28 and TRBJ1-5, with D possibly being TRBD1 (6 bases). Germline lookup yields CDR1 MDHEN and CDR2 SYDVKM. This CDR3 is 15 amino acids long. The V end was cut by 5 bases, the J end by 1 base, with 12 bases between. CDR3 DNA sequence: TGTGCCAGCAGTCCGACAGGCGCCAGCAATCAGCCCCAGCATTTT. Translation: CASSPTGASNQPQHF.

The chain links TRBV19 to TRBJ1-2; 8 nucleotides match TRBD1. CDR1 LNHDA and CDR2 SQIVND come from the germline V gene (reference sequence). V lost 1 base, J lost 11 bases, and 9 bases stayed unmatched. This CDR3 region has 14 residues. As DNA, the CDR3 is TGTGCCAGTAGTATAGGAGGGCAGGGGGCACGATACACCTTC. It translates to CASSIGGQGARYTF. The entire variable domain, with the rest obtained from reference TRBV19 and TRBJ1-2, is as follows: DGGITQSPKYLFRKEGQNVTLSCEQNLNHDAMYWYRQDPGQGLRLIYYSQIVNDFQKGDIAEGYSVSREKKESFPLTVTSAQKNPTAFYLCASSIGGQGARYTFGSGTRLTVV.

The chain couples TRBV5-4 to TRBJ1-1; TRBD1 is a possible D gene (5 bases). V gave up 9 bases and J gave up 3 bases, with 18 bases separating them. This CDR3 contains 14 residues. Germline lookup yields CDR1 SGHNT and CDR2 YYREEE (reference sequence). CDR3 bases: TGTGCCACCCAGAGGGCGGTAGGGGACACTGAAGCTTTCTTT. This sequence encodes CATQRAVGDTEAFF. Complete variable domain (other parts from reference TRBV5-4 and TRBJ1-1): ETGVTQSPTHLIKTRGQQVTLRCSSQSGHNTVSWYQQALGQGPQFIFQYYREEENGRGNFPPRFSGLQFPNYSSELNVNALELDDSALYLCATQRAVGDTEAFFGQGTRLTVV.

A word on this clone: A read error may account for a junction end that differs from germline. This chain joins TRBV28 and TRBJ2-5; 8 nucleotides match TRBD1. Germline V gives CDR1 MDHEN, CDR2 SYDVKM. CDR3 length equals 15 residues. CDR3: CATSDPGQASETQYF. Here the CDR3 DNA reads TGTGCCACCAGTGACCCGGGACAGGCGTCAGAGACCCAGTACTTC.

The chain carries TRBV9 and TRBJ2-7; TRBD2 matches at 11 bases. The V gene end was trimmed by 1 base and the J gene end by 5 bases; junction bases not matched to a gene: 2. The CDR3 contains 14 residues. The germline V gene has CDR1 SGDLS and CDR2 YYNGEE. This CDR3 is CASSVTSGSDEQYF. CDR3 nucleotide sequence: TGTGCCAGCAGCGTAACTAGCGGGAGCGACGAGCAGTACTTC.